A single sample is the source of the 27 T cell receptor beta chains below, sequenced in a study of blood T cell repertoires in COVID-19. Assay used: immunoSEQ multiplex PCR; TCRdb lists only in-frame clones, some missing. Among about 36,000 clones listed, around four fifths were seen once. Sequences were obtained from peripheral blood. These receptors all stem from a human donor in a cohort sampled during active COVID-19.

Written as DNA, the CDR3 is TGTGCCAGCAGCCCCTTAGGAGGGGGCGCGACCTACGAGCAGTACTTC. Amino acids: CASSPLGGGATYEQYF. The chain is built from TRBV7-9 and TRBJ2-7; possibly TRBD1 for D (7 bases). CDR1 is SEHNR and CDR2 is FQNEAQ in the germline V gene (reference sequence). V lost 5 bases and J lost 2, with 19 bases in between. This CDR3 contains 16 residues.

This chain connects TRBV4-3 to TRBJ2-3, with TRBD2 matching 10 bases. CDR3 size: 20 residues. Trimming took 1 base from V and 3 from J; bases not matched to a gene: 16. Germline CDR1 LGHNA, CDR2 YSLEER. The CDR3 loop is CASSQVWTAGAGGPTDTQYF. The CDR3 DNA reads as TGCGCCAGCAGCCAAGTTTGGACAGCGGGAGCGGGGGGGCCGACAGATACGCAGTATTTT.

This chain connects TRBV6-4 to TRBJ1-4; no clear D gene. V shed 2 bases and J shed 8 bases, with 9 bases lying between them. CDR1 is MRHNA and CDR2 is SNTAGT in the germline V gene. The CDR3 contains 13 residues. The CDR3 sequence is CASSDGGEEKLFF. The CDR3 bases are TGTGCCAGCAGTGACGGTGGTGAGGAAAAACTGTTTTTT.

This chain links TRBV19 with TRBJ2-1; 7 bases match TRBD2. V trimming: 5 bases; J trimming: 6 bases; junction bases outside the gene matches: 13. CDR1 is LNHDA, CDR2 SQIVND, per germline (reference sequence). This CDR3 is 16 amino acids long. The chain's CDR3 is CASSFRTSKGGNEQFF. The CDR3 DNA sequence: TGTGCCAGTAGTTTCCGGACTAGTAAGGGTGGCAATGAGCAGTTCTTC.

Only a few counts were recorded for this clone. This CDR3 is also generated by other DNA sequences in the sample. The chain uses TRBV7-2 and TRBJ2-5, with TRBD2 identical over 8 bases. Germline V gene sequence: CDR1 SGHTA, CDR2 FQGNSA. The CDR3 sequence is 14 residues long. After removal of 5 bases from V and 4 bases from J, the junction contained 6 bases not matched to a gene. The CDR3 sequence: CASSNGGAGETQYF. CDR3 nucleotide sequence: TGTGCCAGCAGCAACGGGGGGGCCGGAGAGACCCAGTACTTC.

The rearrangement joins TRBV6-2 or TRBV6-3 to TRBJ2-7, with D hard to call. Trimming cost V 5 bases and J 2 bases, with 4 bases left between them. CDR3 length equals 11 residues. CDR1 is MNHEY, CDR2 SVGEGT, per germline. The CDR3 nucleotides are TGTGCCAGCAGTAACACCTACGAGCAGTACTTC. It codes for CASSNTYEQYF.

This chain joins TRBV5-1 and TRBJ1-1; 10 nucleotides align to TRBD1. V was clipped by 2 bases and J by 4 bases; unmatched bases: 5. CDR3 length: 15 amino acids. Germline V gene lookup returns CDR1 SGHRS and CDR2 YFSETQ. The CDR3 DNA sequence: TGCGCCAGCAGCTTAGGGACAGGGGCGGCCACTGAAGCTTTCTTT. Its protein is CASSLGTGAATEAFF.

The genes are TRBV2 and TRBJ2-1; 9 nucleotides line up with TRBD2. V was clipped by 7 bases and J by 0 bases; unmatched bases: 10. This CDR3 spans 17 amino acids. Germline CDR1 is SNHLY and CDR2 is FYNNEI. CDR3 coding DNA: TGTGCCAGCATGAGGAGCGGGGGGATAAGCTCCTACAATGAGCAGTTCTTC. Translating it yields CASMRSGGISSYNEQFF.

V gene TRBV2 combines with J gene TRBJ2-6; 10 nucleotides line up with TRBD1. Germline assignment: CDR1 SNHLY and CDR2 FYNNEI. The CDR3 has 18 residues. V lost 6 bases to trimming and J lost 4 bases; unmatched junction nucleotides: 12. CDR3 protein: CASSRRQGATEGANVLTF. CDR3 in DNA: TGTGCCAGCAGCCGTCGACAGGGGGCAACGGAAGGGGCCAACGTCCTGACTTTC. Combining the CDR3 with reference TRBV2 and TRBJ2-6 gives the whole variable domain EPEVTQTPSHQVTQMGQEVILRCVPISNHLYFYWYRQILGQKVEFLVSFYNNEISEKSEIFDDQFSVERPDGSNFTLKIRSTKLEDSAMYFCASSRRQGATEGANVLTFGAGSRLTVL.

V and J are TRBV3-1 (or the pseudogene TRBV3-2) and TRBJ2-6; TRBD1 matches 7 bases. J was trimmed by 0 bases and V by 4 bases; bases with no gene match: 6. The CDR3 sequence is 17 residues long. The V gene's germline CDR1 is LGHDT and CDR2 YNNKEL (reference sequence). In DNA, the CDR3 is TGTGCCAGCAGCCCCCCCTCAGGGGGCTCTGGGGCCAACGTCCTGACTTTC. Amino acid sequence: CASSPPSGGSGANVLTF.

V gene TRBV6-2 or TRBV6-3 combines with J gene TRBJ2-1, with D possibly TRBD1 on 6 matching bases. The germline CDR1 and CDR2 sequences are MNHEY and SVGEGT. The CDR3 length is 16 residues. With 7 bases removed from V and 1 base from J, the gap between germline ends came to 17 bases. CDR3 sequence: CASIPSYGTSYNEQFF. In DNA, the CDR3 is TGTGCCAGCATCCCCTCCTACGGGACATCCTACAATGAGCAGTTCTTC.

V usage is TRBV19 and J usage is TRBJ2-3, with a tentative D call TRBD1 (6 bases). Trimming removed 3 bases from V and 1 base from J, with 14 bases in between. This CDR3 is built from 16 residues. The germline V gene encodes CDR1 LNHDA and CDR2 SQIVND (reference sequence). CDR3 sequence reads: CASSMPQGTRTDTQYF. CDR3 nucleotides: TGTGCCAGTAGTATGCCTCAGGGGACACGCACAGATACGCAGTATTTT.

The chain carries TRBV28 and TRBJ1-2; maybe TRBD1 (5 bases). Germline loops: CDR1 MDHEN, CDR2 SYDVKM. Trimming pared 8 bases from V and 8 bases from J, leaving 18 bases between. CDR3 size: 13 residues. The CDR3 protein is CASVAAGKIGYTF. The CDR3 DNA sequence: TGTGCCAGCGTTGCAGCAGGGAAGATCGGCTACACCTTC.

In its sample, this clone is medium-sized (0.01 to 0.1%). The chain combines TRBV7-6 with TRBJ2-1; the D gene is possibly TRBD1 (6 bases). The CDR3 has 18 amino acids. The germline gives CDR1 SGHVS, CDR2 FNYEAQ. Trimming stripped 1 base from V and 7 bases from J, with 23 bases between. The CDR3 DNA reads as TGTGCCAGCAGCTTAGAGCTCTCTGGGGGCGGATCGGGTAATGAGCAGTTCTTC. Its translation is CASSLELSGGGSGNEQFF.

J is TRBJ2-5 and V is TRBV12-3 or TRBV12-4, with TRBD1 as a possible D gene (6 bases). CDR3 length: 12 amino acids. Trimming removed 5 bases from V and 5 bases from J, with 9 bases in between. CDR3 bases: TGTGCCAGCAGTACAGGGATCGAGACCCAGTACTTC. It yields the protein CASSTGIETQYF.

The chain has TRBV3-1 (or the pseudogene TRBV3-2) and TRBJ2-5; D might be TRBD2 (6 bases). This CDR3 spans 14 amino acids. With 4 bases removed from V and 5 bases from J, the gap between germline ends came to 14 bases. Germline assignment: CDR1 LGHDT and CDR2 YNNKEL (reference sequence). This CDR3 is CASSRLGGEETQYF. The CDR3 nucleotides are TGTGCCAGCAGCCGGCTCGGGGGTGAGGAGACCCAGTACTTC.

The J gene is TRBJ1-2, the V gene TRBV7-8, with 8 bases that match TRBD1. With V trimmed by 5 bases and J by 4 bases, 9 bases remained unmatched. Per germline, CDR1 SGHVS and CDR2 FQNEAQ. The CDR3 is 15 residues long. CDR3 residues: CASSPPGGFIYGYTF. The CDR3 coding sequence is TGTGCCAGCAGCCCTCCAGGGGGCTTTATCTATGGCTACACCTTC.

This sequence joins TRBV28 and TRBJ2-1; D possibly corresponds to TRBD2 (6 bases). CDR3 length equals 13 residues. V lost 7 bases and J 7 bases, leaving 14 bases between the germline ends. Germline lookup yields CDR1 MDHEN and CDR2 SYDVKM. This CDR3 reads CASTRGDFNEQFF. The CDR3 coding sequence is TGTGCCAGCACCCGAGGGGACTTTAATGAGCAGTTCTTC. Based on the CDR3 plus reference TRBV28 and TRBJ2-1, the full variable domain is DVKVTQSSRYLVKRTGEKVFLECVQDMDHENMFWYRQDPGLGLRLIYFSYDVKMKEKGDIPEGYSVSREKKERFSLILESASTNQTSMYLCASTRGDFNEQFFGPGTRLTVL.

The chain couples TRBV5-6 to TRBJ2-7; D gene unclear. The V gene lost 1 base and the J gene lost 2 bases, with 4 bases spanning the gap. Per the germline V gene, CDR1 is SGHDT and CDR2 is YYEEEE. The CDR3 sequence is 12 residues long. The CDR3 coding sequence is TGTGCCAGCAGCTTGACGGCCTACGAGCAGTACTTC. This gives the protein CASSLTAYEQYF.

This chain uses TRBV5-1 with TRBJ1-6; 9 nucleotides agree with TRBD1. The CDR3 spans 15 residues. Unmatched junction bases numbered 3, after V lost 0 bases and J lost 8 bases. Germline assignment: CDR1 SGHRS and CDR2 YFSETQ. CDR3 sequence reads: CASSLAGQGYSPLHF. CDR3 bases: TGCGCCAGCAGCTTGGCGGGACAGGGATATTCACCCCTCCACTTT.

The chain joins TRBV5-1 to TRBJ2-1; a weak D match, TRBD1 (6 bases). The germline V gene encodes CDR1 SGHRS and CDR2 YFSETQ. V lost 3 bases to trimming and J lost 9 bases, with 19 bases between them. This CDR3 is built from 15 residues. The DNA for the CDR3 is TGCGCCAGCAGCTCACAGGGATCCTTAAGAAGTGAGCAGTTCTTC. Translation gives CASSSQGSLRSEQFF. The variable domain in full, completed from reference TRBV5-1 and TRBJ2-1, reads KAGVTQTPRYLIKTRGQQVTLSCSPISGHRSVSWYQQTPGQGLQFLFEYFSETQRNKGNFPGRFSGRQFSNSRSEMNVSTLELGDSALYLCASSSQGSLRSEQFFGPGTRLTVL.

Only one count was recorded for this clone. The CDR3 here is CASSGQGVGTEAFF. As DNA, the CDR3 is TGTGCCAGCAGCGGACAGGGGGTGGGCACTGAAGCTTTCTTT. J is TRBJ1-1 and V is TRBV5-4, with 10 bases matching TRBD1. V trimming: 4 bases; J trimming: 4 bases; junction bases outside the gene matches: 4. CDR3 length: 14 residues. The germline gives CDR1 SGHNT, CDR2 YYREEE (reference sequence).

This chain links TRBV5-1 with TRBJ1-2; D is possibly TRBD1 (6 bases). The CDR3 loop spans 14 amino acids. Germline CDR1 reads SGHRS; CDR2 reads YFSETQ. V lost 0 bases and J lost 6, with 12 bases in between. The CDR3 DNA is TGCGCCAGCAGCTTGGTGGCAGGGGCGGATGGCTACACCTTC. Encoded protein: CASSLVAGADGYTF. Variable domain in full (rest from reference TRBV5-1 and TRBJ1-2): KAGVTQTPRYLIKTRGQQVTLSCSPISGHRSVSWYQQTPGQGLQFLFEYFSETQRNKGNFPGRFSGRQFSNSRSEMNVSTLELGDSALYLCASSLVAGADGYTFGSGTRLTVV.

The chain is built from TRBV27 and TRBJ2-1; 9 bases line up with TRBD1. CDR3 size: 12 residues. The germline V gene encodes CDR1 MNHEY and CDR2 SMNVEV (reference sequence). The ends lost 11 bases at V and 7 bases at J; junction bases unmatched: 6. DNA for the CDR3: TGTGCCTCGAGACAGGGGGTTAATGAGCAGTTCTTC. Translated: CASRQGVNEQFF.

The rearrangement links TRBV7-5 to TRBJ1-5; the D call in the table, TRBD1, was not verified against the DNA. TRBV7-5 is designated a pseudogene. The CDR3 length is 15 residues. CDR3 sequence: CARSGEQGGNQPQHF. The CDR3 DNA is TGTGCCAGAAGCGGGGAACAGGGGGGGAATCAGCCCCAGCATTTT.

The chain has TRBV20-1 and TRBJ1-3; 11 nucleotides line up with TRBD1. The germline CDR1 and CDR2 sequences are DFQATT and SNEGSKA (reference sequence). V shed 3 bases, J shed 7 bases, and the junction held 2 bases outside the gene matches. This CDR3 comprises 13 residues. The CDR3 loop is CSASRDRGNTIYF. CDR3 bases: TGCAGTGCTAGTCGGGACAGGGGGAACACCATATATTTT.

This clone is classed as medium-sized (0.01 to 0.1%). V gene TRBV7-9 combines with J gene TRBJ2-7; a possible D gene is TRBD1 (6 bases). CDR3 length equals 14 residues. Per the germline V gene, CDR1 is SEHNR and CDR2 is FQNEAQ (reference sequence). Trimming cost V 1 base and J 2 bases, with 9 bases left between them. The CDR3 sequence: CASSLGWDTYEQYF. In DNA, the CDR3 is TGTGCCAGCAGCTTAGGCTGGGACACCTACGAGCAGTACTTC.